This T cell receptor beta chain was retrieved from a study of T cell responses to AZD1222 COVID-19 vaccine. General study results and limits: Donors were largely white British and mainly female; clonal diversity was possibly underestimated.

Second doses that came at about 4 or about 12 weeks were put together. Measured with immunoSEQ multiplex PCR; TCRdb has only the in-frame clones, and not every one. The sample has around 78,000 clones; about nine tenths are singletons. This clone occurred a few times. Its antigen is not identified. The sequence came from an adult who received the AZD1222 COVID-19 vaccine. Sequences were derived from peripheral blood, sampled 28 days after the second AZD1222 dose.

The CDR3 reads CASRPGLWHQPQHF. The DNA of the CDR3 is TGTGCCAGCAGGCCGGGACTCTGGCACCAGCCCCAGCATTTT. The chain joins TRBV6-5 to TRBJ1-5, with D maybe TRBD1 (5 bases). The CDR3 loop spans 14 amino acids. From germline, CDR1 is MNHEY and CDR2 SVGAGI. V was cut by 6 bases and J by 7 bases, with 16 bases left in between.